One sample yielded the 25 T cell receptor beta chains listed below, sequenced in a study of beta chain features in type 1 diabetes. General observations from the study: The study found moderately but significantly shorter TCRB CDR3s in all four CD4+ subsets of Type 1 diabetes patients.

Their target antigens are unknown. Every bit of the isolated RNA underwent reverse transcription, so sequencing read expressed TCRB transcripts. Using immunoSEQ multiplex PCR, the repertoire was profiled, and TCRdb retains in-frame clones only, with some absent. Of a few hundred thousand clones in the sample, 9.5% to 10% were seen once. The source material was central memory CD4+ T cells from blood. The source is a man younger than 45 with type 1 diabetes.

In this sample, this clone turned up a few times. CDR3: CASTSGSAGGRDTQYF. In DNA form, the CDR3 reads TGTGCCAGTACCTCTGGTTCGGCGGGAGGCAGAGATACGCAGTATTTT. The chain couples TRBV19 to TRBJ2-3; the match to TRBD2 covers 8 bases. The CDR3 runs to 16 residues. The V segment lost 7 bases and the J segment 5 bases; nucleotides outside the gene matches: 14. Looked up from germline, CDR1 is LNHDA and CDR2 is SQIVND (reference sequence).

The CDR3 region is CASSSGLAGAYEQYF. In nucleotides, the CDR3 is TGTGCCAGCAGTTCGGGACTAGCGGGAGCCTACGAGCAGTACTTC. The chain joins TRBV7-2 to TRBJ2-7; 14 positions match TRBD2. Per the germline V gene, CDR1 is SGHTA and CDR2 is FQGNSA. The length of the CDR3 is 15 residues. The trim removed 6 bases at V and 2 bases at J, leaving 3 bases unmatched.

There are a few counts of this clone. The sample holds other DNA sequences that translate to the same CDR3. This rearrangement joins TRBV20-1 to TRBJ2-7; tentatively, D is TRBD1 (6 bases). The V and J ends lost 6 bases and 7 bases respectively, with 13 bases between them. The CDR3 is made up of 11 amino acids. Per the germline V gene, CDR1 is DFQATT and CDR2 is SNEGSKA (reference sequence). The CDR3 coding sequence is TGCAGTGCCGCCCAGGGGAATGAGCAGTACTTC. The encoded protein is CSAAQGNEQYF.

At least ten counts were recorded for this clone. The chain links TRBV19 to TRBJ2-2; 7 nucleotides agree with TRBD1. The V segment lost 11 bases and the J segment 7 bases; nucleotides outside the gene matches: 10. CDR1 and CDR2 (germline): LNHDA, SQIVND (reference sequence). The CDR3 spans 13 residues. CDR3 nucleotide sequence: TGTGCCGGTCACAGGGGCCCTCTCGGGGAGCTGTTTTTT. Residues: CAGHRGPLGELFF.

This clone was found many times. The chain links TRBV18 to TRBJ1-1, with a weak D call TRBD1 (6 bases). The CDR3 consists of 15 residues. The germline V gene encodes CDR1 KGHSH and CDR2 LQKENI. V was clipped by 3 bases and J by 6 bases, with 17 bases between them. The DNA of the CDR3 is TGTGCCAGCTCACCGGGTTTCCCAGGGGCGGCTGAAGCTTTCTTT. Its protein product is CASSPGFPGAAEAFF. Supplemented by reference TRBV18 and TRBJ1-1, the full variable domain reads NAGVMQNPRHLVRRRGQEARLRCSPMKGHSHVYWYRQLPEEGLKFMVYLQKENIIDESGMPKERFSAEFPKEGPSILRIQQVVRGDSAAYFCASSPGFPGAAEAFFGQGTRLTVV.

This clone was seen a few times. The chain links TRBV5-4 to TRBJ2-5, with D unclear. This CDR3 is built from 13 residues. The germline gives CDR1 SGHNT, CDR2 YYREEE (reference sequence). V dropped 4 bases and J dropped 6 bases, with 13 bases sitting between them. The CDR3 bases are TGTGCCAGCAGCCCCACCCAAGACAAGACCCAGTACTTC. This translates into CASSPTQDKTQYF.

The CDR3, as DNA: TGTGCCAGCAGTTACCGAGCGAGGACCCCATATGGCTACACCTTC. This sequence encodes CASSYRARTPYGYTF. The chain employs TRBV6-5 and TRBJ1-2, with unresolved D. The length of the CDR3 is 15 residues. CDR1 MNHEY and CDR2 SVGAGI come from the germline V gene. Trimming cost V 2 bases and J 5 bases, with 15 bases left between them.

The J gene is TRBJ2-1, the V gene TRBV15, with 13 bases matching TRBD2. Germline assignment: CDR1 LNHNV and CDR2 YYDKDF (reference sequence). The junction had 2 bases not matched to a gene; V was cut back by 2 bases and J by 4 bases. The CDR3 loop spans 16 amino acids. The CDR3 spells CATSRQTSGGYNEQFF. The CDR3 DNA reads TGTGCCACCAGCAGACAGACTAGCGGGGGGTACAATGAGCAGTTCTTC.

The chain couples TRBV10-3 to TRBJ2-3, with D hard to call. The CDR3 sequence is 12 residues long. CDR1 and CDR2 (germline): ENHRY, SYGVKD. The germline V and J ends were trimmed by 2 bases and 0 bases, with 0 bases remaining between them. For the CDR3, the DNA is TGTGCCATCAGTGAGAGCACAGATACGCAGTATTTT. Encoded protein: CAISESTDTQYF.

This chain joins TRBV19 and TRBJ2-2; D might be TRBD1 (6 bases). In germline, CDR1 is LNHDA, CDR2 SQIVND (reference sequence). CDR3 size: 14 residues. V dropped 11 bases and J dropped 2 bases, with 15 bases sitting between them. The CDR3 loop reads CAWRGGPNTGELFF. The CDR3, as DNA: TGTGCCTGGAGAGGGGGACCTAACACCGGGGAGCTGTTTTTT.

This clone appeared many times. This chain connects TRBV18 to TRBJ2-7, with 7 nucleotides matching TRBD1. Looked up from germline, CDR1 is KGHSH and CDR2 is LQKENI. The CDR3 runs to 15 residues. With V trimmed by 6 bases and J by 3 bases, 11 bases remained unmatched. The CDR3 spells CASSPPQGTDYEQYF. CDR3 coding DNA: TGTGCCAGCTCTCCCCCACAGGGGACCGACTACGAGCAGTACTTC.

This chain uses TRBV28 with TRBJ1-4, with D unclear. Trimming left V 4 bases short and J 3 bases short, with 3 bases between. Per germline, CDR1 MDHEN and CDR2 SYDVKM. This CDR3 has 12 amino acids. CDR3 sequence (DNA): TGTGCCAGCAGTTCTTCTAATGAAAAACTGTTTTTT. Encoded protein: CASSSSNEKLFF.

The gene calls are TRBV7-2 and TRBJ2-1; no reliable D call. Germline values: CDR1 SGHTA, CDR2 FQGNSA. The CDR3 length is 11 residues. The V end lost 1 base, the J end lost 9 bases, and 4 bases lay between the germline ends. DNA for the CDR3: TGTGCCAGCAGCTTAGGCAGTGAGCAGTTCTTC. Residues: CASSLGSEQFF.

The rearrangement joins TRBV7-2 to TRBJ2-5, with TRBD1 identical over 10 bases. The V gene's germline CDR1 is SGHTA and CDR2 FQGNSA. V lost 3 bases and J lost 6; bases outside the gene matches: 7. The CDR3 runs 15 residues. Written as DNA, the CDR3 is TGTGCCAGCAGCTTGGGGACAGGGGACAAGAAGACCCAGTACTTC. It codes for CASSLGTGDKKTQYF.

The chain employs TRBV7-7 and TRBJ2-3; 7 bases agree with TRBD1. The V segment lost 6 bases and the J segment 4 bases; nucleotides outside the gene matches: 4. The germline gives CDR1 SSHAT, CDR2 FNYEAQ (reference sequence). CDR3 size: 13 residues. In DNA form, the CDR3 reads TGTGCCAGCAGACCACAGGGGTCAGATACGCAGTATTTT. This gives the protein CASRPQGSDTQYF.

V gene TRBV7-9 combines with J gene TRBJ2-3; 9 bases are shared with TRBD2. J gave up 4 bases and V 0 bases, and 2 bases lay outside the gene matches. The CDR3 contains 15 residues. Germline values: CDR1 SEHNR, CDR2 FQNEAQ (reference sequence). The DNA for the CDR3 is TGTGCCAGCAGCTTAGCCCCTAGCGGGGCAGATACGCAGTATTTT. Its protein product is CASSLAPSGADTQYF.

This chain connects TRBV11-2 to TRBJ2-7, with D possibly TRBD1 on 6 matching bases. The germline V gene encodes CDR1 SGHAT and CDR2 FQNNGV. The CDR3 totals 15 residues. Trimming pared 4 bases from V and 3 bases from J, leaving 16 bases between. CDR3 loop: CASSSTRGTHYEQYF. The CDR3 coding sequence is TGTGCCAGCAGCTCGACCAGGGGAACCCACTACGAGCAGTACTTC.

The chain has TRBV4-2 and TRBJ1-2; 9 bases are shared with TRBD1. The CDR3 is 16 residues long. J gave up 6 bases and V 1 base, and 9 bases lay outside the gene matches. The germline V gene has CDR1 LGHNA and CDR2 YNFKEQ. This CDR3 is CASSQGPGQGVNGYTF. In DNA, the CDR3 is TGTGCCAGCAGCCAAGGGCCGGGACAGGGCGTAAATGGCTACACCTTC.

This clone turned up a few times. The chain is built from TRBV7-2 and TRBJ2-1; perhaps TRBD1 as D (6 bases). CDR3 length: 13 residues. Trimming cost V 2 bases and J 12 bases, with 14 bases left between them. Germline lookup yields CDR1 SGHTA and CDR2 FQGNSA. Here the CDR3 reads CASSLTGLDAQFF. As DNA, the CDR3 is TGTGCCAGCAGCTTAACAGGGCTCGATGCGCAGTTCTTC.

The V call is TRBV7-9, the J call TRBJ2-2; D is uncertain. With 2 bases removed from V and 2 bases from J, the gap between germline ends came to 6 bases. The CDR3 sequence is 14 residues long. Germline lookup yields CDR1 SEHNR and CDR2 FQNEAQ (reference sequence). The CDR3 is CASSLRQNTGELFF. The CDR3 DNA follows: TGTGCCAGCAGCTTACGACAAAACACCGGGGAGCTGTTTTTT.

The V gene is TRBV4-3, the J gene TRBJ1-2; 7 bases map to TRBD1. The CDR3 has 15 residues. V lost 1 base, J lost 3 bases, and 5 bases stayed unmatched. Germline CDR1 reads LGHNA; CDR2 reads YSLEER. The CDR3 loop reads CASSQGQGLHYGYTF. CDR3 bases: TGCGCCAGCAGCCAAGGACAGGGCCTACACTATGGCTACACCTTC.

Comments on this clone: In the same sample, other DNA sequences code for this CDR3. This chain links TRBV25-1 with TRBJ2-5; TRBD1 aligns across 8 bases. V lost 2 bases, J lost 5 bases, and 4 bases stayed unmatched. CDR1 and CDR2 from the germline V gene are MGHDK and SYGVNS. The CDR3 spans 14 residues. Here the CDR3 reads CASSEQGARETQYF. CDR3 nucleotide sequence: TGTGCCAGCAGTGAACAGGGGGCGCGGGAGACCCAGTACTTC.

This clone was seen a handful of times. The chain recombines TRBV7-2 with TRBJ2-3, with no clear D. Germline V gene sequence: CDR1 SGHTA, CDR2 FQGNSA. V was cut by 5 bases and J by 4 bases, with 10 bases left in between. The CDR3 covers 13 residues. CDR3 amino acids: CASSPGGADTQYF. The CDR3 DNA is TGTGCCAGCAGCCCAGGTGGGGCAGATACGCAGTATTTT. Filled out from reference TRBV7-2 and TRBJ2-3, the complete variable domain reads GAGVSQSPSNKVTEKGKDVELRCDPISGHTALYWYRQSLGQGLEFLIYFQGNSAPDKSGLPSDRFSAERTGGSVSTLTIQRTQQEDSAVYLCASSPGGADTQYFGPGTRLTVL.

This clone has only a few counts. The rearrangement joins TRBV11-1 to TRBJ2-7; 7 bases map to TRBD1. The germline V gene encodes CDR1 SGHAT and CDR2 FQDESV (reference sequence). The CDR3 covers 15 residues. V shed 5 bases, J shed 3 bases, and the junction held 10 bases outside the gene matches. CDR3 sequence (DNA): TGTGCCAGCAGCCCCCTGGGTGGACAGGACTACGAGCAGTACTTC. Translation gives CASSPLGGQDYEQYF. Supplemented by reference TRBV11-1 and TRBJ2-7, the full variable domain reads EAEVAQSPRYKITEKSQAVAFWCDPISGHATLYWYRQILGQGPELLVQFQDESVVDDSQLPKDRFSAERLKGVDSTLKIQPAELGDSAMYLCASSPLGGQDYEQYFGPGTRLTVT.

The chain's CDR3 is CASSSRTGAGNEQFF. The CDR3 DNA follows: TGCGCCAGCAGCTCCCGGACAGGGGCGGGCAATGAGCAGTTCTTC. The rearrangement joins TRBV5-1 to TRBJ2-1; 9 bases fit TRBD1. The ends lost 3 bases at V and 6 bases at J; junction bases unmatched: 7. The V gene's germline CDR1 is SGHRS and CDR2 YFSETQ. CDR3 size: 15 residues.